This TCR beta chain was found in a study of T cell changes during pregnancy in multiple sclerosis (dated by TCRdb to about 2019). About the investigation overall: The study examined how the T cell repertoire changed over the course of pregnancy in women with multiple sclerosis.

The library was built by means of the immunoSEQ multiplex PCR assay. TCRdb obtained this table from immuneACCESS and retained in-frame rearrangements with V and J assigned. These tables miss some clones; where compared with another copy, unresolved V genes account for less than half of the shortfall, and the remainder is unexplained. Present in this sample are almost 35,000 clones, 90% of which were seen just once. About an eighth of the sample belongs to the ten largest clones. Of note for this clone: No antigen is known for it. No base-level quality is on record; no much larger clone is a single base apart.

The input for sequencing was CD8+ T cells from peripheral blood mononuclear cells, taken in the first trimester of pregnancy. The clonotype was recovered from a female donor with multiple sclerosis, enrolled in a pregnancy study.

CDR3 region: CASSLEGGSSYEQYF. The DNA sequence is given as TGTGCCAGCAGCTTAGAAGGCGGGAGCTCCTACGAGCAGTACTTC. The rearrangement joined TRBV7-9 to TRBJ2-5; TRBD2 aligns with 7 central bases. The end of the DNA is better explained by TRBJ2-7, so the J call may be wrong. Via the germline V gene (reference sequence), CDR1 is SEHNR and CDR2 FQNEAQ. The CDR3 starts with the cysteine, ends with the phenylalanine, and has 15 residues. This entry keeps only the CDR3 DNA: 45 bases, framed from base 1.